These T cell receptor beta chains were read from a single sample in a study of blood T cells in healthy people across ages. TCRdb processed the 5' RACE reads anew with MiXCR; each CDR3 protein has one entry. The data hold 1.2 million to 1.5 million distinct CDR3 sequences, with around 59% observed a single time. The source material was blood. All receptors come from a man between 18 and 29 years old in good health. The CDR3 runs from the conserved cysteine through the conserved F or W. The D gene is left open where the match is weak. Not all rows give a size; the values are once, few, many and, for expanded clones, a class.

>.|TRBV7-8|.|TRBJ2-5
TGTGCCAGCAGCAAGCTCCGACAGTTACAAGAGACCCAGTACTTC
CASSKLRQLQETQYF
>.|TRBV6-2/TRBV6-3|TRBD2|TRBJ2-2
TGTGCCAGTACTAGCGGGGGGGCCGAAGGCGGGGAGCTGTTTTTT
CASTSGGAEGGELFF
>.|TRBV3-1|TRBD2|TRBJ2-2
TGTGCCAGCACGTCGATAGCGGGGACAAACACCGGGGAGCTGTTTTTT
CASTSIAGTNTGELFF
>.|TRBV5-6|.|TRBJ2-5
TGTGCCAGCAGCCTAACATATATGGAAGAGACCCAGTACTTC
CASSLTYMEETQYF
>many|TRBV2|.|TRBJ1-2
TGTGCCAGCAGTGTATTGCGGGGGCGTAACTATTATGGCTACACCTTC
CASSVLRGRNYYGYTF
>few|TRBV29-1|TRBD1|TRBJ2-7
TGCAGCGTTGCAGACCGCGGACAGGGGACCTACGAGCAGTACTTC
CSVADRGQGTYEQYF
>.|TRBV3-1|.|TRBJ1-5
TGTGCCAGCAGCCCCGGACGGATTAGCAATCAGCCCCAGCATTTT
CASSPGRISNQPQHF
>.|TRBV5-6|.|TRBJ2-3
TGTGCCAGCAGCTTTGATGTGGCGCCCACAGATACGCAGTATTTT
CASSFDVAPTDTQYF
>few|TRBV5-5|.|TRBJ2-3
TGTGCCAGCAGCATTGGGTTCGCTTTTTCCACGGATACGCAGTATTTT
CASSIGFAFSTDTQYF
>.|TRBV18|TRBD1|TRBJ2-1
TGTGCCAGCTCACTATCCACAGGGGGCAATGAGCAGTTCTTC
CASSLSTGGNEQFF
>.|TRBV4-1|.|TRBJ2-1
TGCGCCAGCAGCACTCCCATAAGGGAGCAGTTCTTC
CASSTPIREQFF
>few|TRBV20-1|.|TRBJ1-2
TGCAGTGCCAATATCAGAGGGGACTATGGCTACACCTTC
CSANIRGDYGYTF
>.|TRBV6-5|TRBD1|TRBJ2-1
TGTGCCAGCAGCATGGACAGGAGCTCCTACAATGAGCAGTTCTTC
CASSMDRSSYNEQFF
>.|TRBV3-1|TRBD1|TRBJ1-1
TGTGCCAGCACCCTGACAGGGGACCCGAACACTGAAGCTTTCTTT
CASTLTGDPNTEAFF
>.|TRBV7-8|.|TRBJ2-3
TGTGCCAGCAGCTTAATCCCAATTAGCGGTCGGGCAGATACGCAGTATTTT
CASSLIPISGRADTQYF
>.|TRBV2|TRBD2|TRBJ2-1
TGTGCCAGCAGTTCCCTGACTAGCGGGACGACCGATGAGCAGTTCTTC
CASSSLTSGTTDEQFF
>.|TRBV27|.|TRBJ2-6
TGTGCCAGCAGTTTTGGGGCCGTTCTCGGGGCCAACGTCCTGACTTTC
CASSFGAVLGANVLTF
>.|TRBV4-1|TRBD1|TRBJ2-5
TGCGCCAGCAGCTTACGGACAGGCTGGGAAGAGACCCAGTACTTC
CASSLRTGWEETQYF